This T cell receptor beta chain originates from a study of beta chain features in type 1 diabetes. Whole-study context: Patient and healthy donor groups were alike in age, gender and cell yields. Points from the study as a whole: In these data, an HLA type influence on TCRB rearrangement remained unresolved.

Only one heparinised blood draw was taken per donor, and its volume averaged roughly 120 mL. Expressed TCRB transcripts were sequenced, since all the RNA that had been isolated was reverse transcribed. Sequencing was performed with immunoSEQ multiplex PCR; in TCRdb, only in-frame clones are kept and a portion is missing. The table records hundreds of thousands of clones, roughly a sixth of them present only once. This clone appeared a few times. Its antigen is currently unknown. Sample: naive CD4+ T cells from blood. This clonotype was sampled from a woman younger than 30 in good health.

The CDR3 loop is CASRSRGGGDTQYF. In DNA form, the CDR3 reads TGTGCCAGCAGATCAAGAGGGGGCGGGGATACGCAGTATTTT. The chain is built from TRBV7-2 and TRBJ2-3; 7 bases are a match to TRBD1. J lost 6 bases, V lost 6 bases, and 9 bases had no gene match. This CDR3 has 14 residues. Germline-derived CDR1 and CDR2 are SGHTA and FQGNSA.